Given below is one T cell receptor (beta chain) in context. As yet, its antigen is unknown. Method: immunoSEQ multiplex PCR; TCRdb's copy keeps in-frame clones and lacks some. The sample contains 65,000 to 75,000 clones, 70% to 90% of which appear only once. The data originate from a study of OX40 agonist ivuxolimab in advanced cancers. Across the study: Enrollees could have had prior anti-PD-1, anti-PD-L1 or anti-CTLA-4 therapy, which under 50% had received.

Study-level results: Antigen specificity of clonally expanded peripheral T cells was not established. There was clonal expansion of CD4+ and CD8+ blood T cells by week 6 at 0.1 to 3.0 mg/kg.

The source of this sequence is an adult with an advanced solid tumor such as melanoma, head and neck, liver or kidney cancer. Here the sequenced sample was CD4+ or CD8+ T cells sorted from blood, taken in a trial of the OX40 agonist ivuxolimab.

The CDR3 bases are TGTGCCAGCAGCTTAGTTGGCGGCTACGAGCAGTACTTC. The encoded protein is CASSLVGGYEQYF. The rearrangement uses TRBV7-9 and TRBJ2-7, with unresolved D. The CDR3 is 13 amino acids. V shed 1 base and J shed 3 bases, with 7 bases lying between them. Germline V lookup: CDR1 SEHNR, CDR2 FQNEAQ (reference sequence).